The sequence of this T cell receptor beta chain was determined in a study of T-cell reconstitution after alpha-beta-depleted transplantation in children. General study results and limits: Surviving recipient T cells and intrathymic progenitors accounted for some patients' high TCRbeta diversity at day 60.

This clonotype was counted between two and nine times. Its specificity is unknown. Preparation of the TCRbeta library was carried out with unique molecular identifiers. TCRdb recomputed calls from the PCR reads with MiXCR, one row per CDR3 protein. The sample shows around 800,000 distinct CDR3 sequences, around 15% of them seen only once. The CDR3 spans 19 residues. Germline values: CDR1 SGHAT, CDR2 FQDESV (reference sequence). V lost 3 bases, J lost 8 bases, and 18 bases stayed unmatched. The chain recombines TRBV11-1 with TRBJ2-1; 11 bases map to TRBD2. This clonotype was sampled from a male patient aged 10-17 years who had a stem cell transplant for acute lymphoblastic leukemia, so the T cells may come from the graft donor. The sample was PBMCs, mostly from graft donor cells, taken 360 days after TCRalphabeta/CD19-depleted stem cell transplant. This CDR3 reads CASSLGMASGRIFEDEQFF. The CDR3 DNA follows: TGTGCCAGCAGCTTGGGAATGGCTAGCGGGAGGATCTTTGAGGATGAGCAGTTCTTC.